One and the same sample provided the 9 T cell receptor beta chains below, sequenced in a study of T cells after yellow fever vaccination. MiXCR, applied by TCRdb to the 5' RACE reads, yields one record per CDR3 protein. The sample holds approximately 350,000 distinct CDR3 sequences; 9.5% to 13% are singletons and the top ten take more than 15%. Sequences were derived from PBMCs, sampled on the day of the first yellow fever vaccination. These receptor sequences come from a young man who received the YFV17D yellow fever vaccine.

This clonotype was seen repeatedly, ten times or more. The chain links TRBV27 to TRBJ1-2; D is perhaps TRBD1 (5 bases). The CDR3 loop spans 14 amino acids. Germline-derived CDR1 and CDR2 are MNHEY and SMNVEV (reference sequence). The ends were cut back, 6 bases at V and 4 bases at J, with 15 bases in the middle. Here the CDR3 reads CASSRLGQTYGYTF. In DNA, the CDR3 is TGTGCCAGCAGCCGGTTGGGGCAGACCTATGGCTACACCTTC.

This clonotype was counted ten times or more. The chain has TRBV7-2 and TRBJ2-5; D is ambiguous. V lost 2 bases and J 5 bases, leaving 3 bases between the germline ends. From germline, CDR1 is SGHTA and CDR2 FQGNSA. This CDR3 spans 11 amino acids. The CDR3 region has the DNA TGTGCCAGCAGCTTAACGGAGACCCAGTACTTC. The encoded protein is CASSLTETQYF.

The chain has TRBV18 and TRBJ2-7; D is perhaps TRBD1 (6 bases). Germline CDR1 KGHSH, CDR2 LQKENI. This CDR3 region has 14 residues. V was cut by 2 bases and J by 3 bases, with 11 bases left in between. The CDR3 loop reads CASSPRGSLYEQYF. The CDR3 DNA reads TGTGCCAGCTCACCAAGGGGGTCTCTCTACGAGCAGTACTTC.

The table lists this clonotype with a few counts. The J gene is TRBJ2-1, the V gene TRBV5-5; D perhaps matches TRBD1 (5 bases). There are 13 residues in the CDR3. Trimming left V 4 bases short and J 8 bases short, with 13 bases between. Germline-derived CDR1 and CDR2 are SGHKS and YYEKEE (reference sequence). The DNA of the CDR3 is TGTGCCAGCAGCCCATTAGGGGTCCATGAGCAGTTCTTC. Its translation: CASSPLGVHEQFF.

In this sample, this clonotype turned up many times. For the CDR3, the DNA is TGCAGTGCTACGCATCTCCGGGGCCAAGAGACCCAGTACTTC. This gives the protein CSATHLRGQETQYF. The rearrangement joins TRBV20-1 to TRBJ2-5, with D perhaps TRBD2 (5 bases). The V end was cut by 4 bases, the J end by 1 base, with 13 bases between. The germline gives CDR1 DFQATT, CDR2 SNEGSKA (reference sequence). The CDR3 loop spans 14 amino acids.

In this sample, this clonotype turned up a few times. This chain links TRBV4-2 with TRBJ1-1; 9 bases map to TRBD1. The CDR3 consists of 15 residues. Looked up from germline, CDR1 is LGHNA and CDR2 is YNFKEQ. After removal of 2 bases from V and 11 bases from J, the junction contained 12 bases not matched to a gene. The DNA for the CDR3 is TGTGCCAGCAGCCAACATCCGGGACAGGGTGTGGGCGCTTTCTTT. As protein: CASSQHPGQGVGAFF.

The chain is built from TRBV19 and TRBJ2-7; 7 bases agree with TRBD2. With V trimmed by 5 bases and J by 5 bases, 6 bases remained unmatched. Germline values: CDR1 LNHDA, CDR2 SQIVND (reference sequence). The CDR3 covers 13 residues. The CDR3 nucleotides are TGTGCCAGTAGTGGGGGGGTATGGGACGAGCAGTACTTC. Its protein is CASSGGVWDEQYF. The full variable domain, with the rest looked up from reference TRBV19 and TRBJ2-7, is DGGITQSPKYLFRKEGQNVTLSCEQNLNHDAMYWYRQDPGQGLRLIYYSQIVNDFQKGDIAEGYSVSREKKESFPLTVTSAQKNPTAFYLCASSGGVWDEQYFGPGTRLTVT.

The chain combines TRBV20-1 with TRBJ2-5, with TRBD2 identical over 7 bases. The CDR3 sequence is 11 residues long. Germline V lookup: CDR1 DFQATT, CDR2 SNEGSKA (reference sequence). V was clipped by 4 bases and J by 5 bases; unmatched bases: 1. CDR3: CSATGGETQYF. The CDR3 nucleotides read TGCAGTGCTACGGGAGGCGAGACCCAGTACTTC.

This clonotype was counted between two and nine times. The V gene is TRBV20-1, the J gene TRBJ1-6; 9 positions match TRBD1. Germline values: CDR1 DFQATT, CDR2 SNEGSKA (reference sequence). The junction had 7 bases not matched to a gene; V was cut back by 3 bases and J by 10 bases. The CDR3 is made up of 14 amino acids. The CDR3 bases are TGCAGTGCTAGGCCGGACAGGGGAGGCTCACCCCTCCACTTT. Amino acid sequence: CSARPDRGGSPLHF.